The entry below gives a single T cell receptor (beta chain) sequence along with its context. What it binds is unknown. PCR involved 60 Vbeta and 13 Jbeta primers. This table comes from immunoSEQ multiplex PCR, and its TCRdb copy is limited to in-frame clones, with some not included. Of roughly 130,000 clones listed, around three quarters were seen once; the top ten hold around 1.9%. CDR3 length equals 18 residues. CDR1 is SGHRS, CDR2 YFSETQ, per germline. V dropped 0 bases and J dropped 7; count of bases not matched to a gene: 15. This entry belongs to a study of cytomegalovirus exposure and HLA in healthy donors. Study-wide findings and caveats: The study put 150 or so TCR beta chains on its list as cytomegalovirus-associated.

The TCR comes from a woman aged 45-65 years in good health and CMV-seronegative. The rearrangement uses TRBV5-1 and TRBJ2-1, with TRBD2 matching over 8 bases. Source material: PBMCs. The CDR3 coding sequence is TGCGCCAGCAGCTTGGTCGGGAGGGTACTGAACCGGACGAATGAGCAGTTCTTC. Its protein product is CASSLVGRVLNRTNEQFF. The full variable domain, completed using reference TRBV5-1 and TRBJ2-1, is KAGVTQTPRYLIKTRGQQVTLSCSPISGHRSVSWYQQTPGQGLQFLFEYFSETQRNKGNFPGRFSGRQFSNSRSEMNVSTLELGDSALYLCASSLVGRVLNRTNEQFFGPGTRLTVL.